This T cell receptor (beta chain) was recorded in a study of blood T cells in healthy people across ages (dated by TCRdb to between 2014 and 2017). Study-wide context: Template switching captured roughly one uniquely barcoded TCR beta cDNA molecule per two T cells in model experiments. The study measured age-related changes in TCR beta repertoire diversity using deep sequencing normalized with unique cDNA molecular identifiers. Four age groups were formed from the donors: young (average roughly 16 years), middle-aged (more than 35), aged (around 68) and long-lived (82). To avoid experimental bias, donors of different ages were spread randomly across the sequencing lanes. For two donors (one aged 18 to 29 and one aged 80 or older), the study analyzed two additional independent replicas of 1 million unique cDNA reads from the same blood draw. Here is what the overall study found, with its caveats: Compared with the aged group, more naive CD4+ T cells, fewer expanded clones and increased TCR diversity were shown by the long-lived group, suggesting age selection. Bulk unsorted PBMC profiling prevented conclusive comparison of naive and antigen-experienced compartments. Because donor CMV infection status was unknown, age-related changes in expanded clonotypes were potentially confounded. A strong correlation was found between observed TCR beta diversity and the percentage of naive T cells measured by flow cytometry. Observed TCR beta diversity per million T cells fell roughly linearly with age, and a significant reduction was already apparent by age approximately 41. Estimates of total diversity based on one million sequenced T cells were regarded as lower bounds and as underestimates.

Systemically healthy Caucasian individuals from Russia, 35 to 50 in total and aged about 6 to 95 years, were included as donors. Each donor gave around 9.5 milliliters of peripheral blood, collected into EDTA-treated Vacutainer tubes. PBMCs were isolated by Ficoll-Paque density-gradient centrifugation, with at least 6 million obtained per sample. Total RNA, at least 6 micrograms per sample, was extracted from PBMCs with Trizol reagent. Naive CD45RAhigh/CD27high T cell percentages were measured by flow cytometry on a PBMC aliquot from every donor. Libraries were made using 5' RACE. Data came from an Illumina HiSeq 2500. The second PCR ran for about 7 to 11 cycles and used a J-beta primer mix along with a sample-barcoded 5' primer. Each TCR beta cDNA molecule received a unique molecular identifier from a template-switch 5' adaptor carrying 12 random nucleotides. At least 2.5 million CDR3-containing paired-end reads were obtained from each sample. All of the RNA was converted into first-strand cDNA using the Mint cDNA synthesis kit, with a TRBC-specific oligonucleotide serving as the primer. Following uracil-DNA glycosylase treatment, a first 18-cycle PCR with universal primers M1SS and BC2_uni_R was performed on all cDNA. The original methods were these. For normalization, 1 million high-quality reads were randomly selected from each sample, with every read carrying a distinct molecular identifier. Instead of being binned into consensus sequences, reads with shared molecular identifiers were discarded. CDR3 identification, clonotype clustering and error correction used MiTCR with a Q25 quality threshold and the strictest error-elimination algorithm. Lower-bound total TCR beta diversity was estimated with a nonparametric unseen species model using Euler transformation. TCRdb reanalyzed the raw reads on its own, using fastp at Q25 for trimming and MiXCR for clone calling, and kept in-frame beta chains. One record per CDR3 amino acid sequence lists the most common genes and DNA. These V and J calls derive from TCRdb rather than the authors' analysis. Present in this sample are approximately 1.5 million distinct CDR3 sequences, around 40% of which were seen just once. About 3.8% of the sample belongs to the ten largest clones.

Deletion took 5 bases off V and 0 bases off J, with a span of 17 bases between the germline ends. CDR3 length: 16 amino acids, cysteine to phenylalanine. Here the CDR3 DNA is all that survives: 48 bases in frame from base 1. As encoded in the germline V gene (reference sequence), CDR1 is LNHDA while CDR2 is SQIVND. This clonotype was counted only a few times. It has no known antigen specificity. Within one base of it there is no much larger clone, and no base qualities were kept. This clonotype was obtained from a woman aged 18-29 years in good health. Recombination connected TRBV19 to TRBJ2-7; too little of a D gene remains to name it. Sequencing was carried out using blood. The encoded CDR3 is CASSHSATIASYEQYF. The nucleotides read TGTGCCAGTAGTCACTCAGCTACAATTGCCTCCTACGAGCAGTACTTC. The entire variable domain, with the stretches around the CDR3 drawn from the reference TRBV19 and TRBJ2-7 proteins, is DGGITQSPKYLFRKEGQNVTLSCEQNLNHDAMYWYRQDPGQGLRLIYYSQIVNDFQKGDIAEGYSVSREKKESFPLTVTSAQKNPTAFYLCASSHSATIASYEQYFGPGTRLTVT.